Sequencing of this T cell receptor beta chain was carried out in a study of T cell repertoires in aging, cancer and after chemotherapy. Overall study context: Donor ages fell into six groups from 30 or younger up to 70 or older.

The study's findings and limits: Age-matched healthy donors had significantly more diverse, less clonal blood TCR repertoires than untreated cancer patients. No conclusions about immunological memory after chemotherapy can be drawn from the repertoire data. Loss of evenness, beyond lost richness, contributed to age-related TCR diversity decline in cancer patients.

Within the sample, this clonotype is medium-sized. The antigen is undetermined. A mixed TRB-A/B primer pool amplified rearranged TRB by multiplex touch-down PCR. One entry per CDR3 protein, called by TCRdb with MiXCR from the multiplex PCR reads. The sample contains about 6,700 distinct CDR3 sequences, over 20% of which appear only once. Amplification of TCR beta used genomic DNA extracted from peripheral blood. The sequencing input was blood. The source is a human donor with a blood cancer.

The CDR3 reads CASSSLANYEQYF. DNA of the CDR3: TGTGCCAGCAGTTCCTTAGCGAACTACGAGCAGTACTTC. The chain couples TRBV27 to TRBJ2-7; D may be TRBD2 (5 bases). The V gene's germline CDR1 is MNHEY and CDR2 SMNVEV (reference sequence). V was clipped by 4 bases and J by 3 bases, with 10 bases between them. The CDR3 loop spans 13 amino acids.